These 5 T cell receptor beta chains originate from one sample sequenced in a study of response to subunit inactivated influenza vaccine. TCRdb passed the RT-PCR reads through MiXCR, listing each CDR3 protein once. Here the sample spans over 450,000 distinct CDR3 sequences, 10% to 15% being singletons. The material was PBMCs from blood, obtained about 40 days after vaccination. These receptors were taken from a man aged 50-60 years who received an inactivated influenza vaccine.

The V and J genes are TRBV9 and TRBJ2-1; 13 nucleotides line up with TRBD2. Trimming took 4 bases from V and 6 from J; bases not matched to a gene: 4. Germline V lookup: CDR1 SGDLS, CDR2 YYNGEE. The CDR3 contains 15 residues. CDR3: CASSLGTSGVNEQFF. DNA of the CDR3: TGTGCCAGCAGCTTGGGGACTAGCGGGGTCAATGAGCAGTTCTTC.

This clonotype showed up many times. The genes are TRBV7-2 and TRBJ2-5; 9 nucleotides agree with TRBD2. V trimming: 5 bases; J trimming: 2 bases; junction bases outside the gene matches: 3. This CDR3 has 14 amino acids. Germline-derived CDR1 and CDR2 are SGHTA and FQGNSA. The CDR3 sequence: CASSRTSAQETQYF. In DNA form, the CDR3 reads TGTGCCAGCAGCCGGACTAGCGCTCAAGAGACCCAGTACTTC.

In this sample, this clonotype turned up a few times. CDR3 sequence (DNA): TGTGCCAGCAGCGTAGCGATGGAGACTACGGCCCCAGATACGCAGTATTTT. It translates to CASSVAMETTAPDTQYF. The chain uses TRBV9 and TRBJ2-3, with D possibly matching TRBD2 (5 bases). Trimming took 0 bases from V and 4 from J, leaving 18 bases between them. From germline, CDR1 is SGDLS and CDR2 YYNGEE. The CDR3 is made up of 17 amino acids.

The chain recombines TRBV5-1 with TRBJ2-1; 12 bases map to TRBD2. The V and J ends lost 0 bases and 7 bases, in that order; junction bases with no gene match: 5. This CDR3 has 16 residues. The V gene's germline CDR1 is SGHRS and CDR2 YFSETQ. CDR3 in amino acids: CASSLASGGAWNEQFF. CDR3 in DNA: TGCGCCAGCAGCTTGGCTAGCGGGGGGGCATGGAATGAGCAGTTCTTC.

V usage is TRBV20-1 and J usage is TRBJ1-2; 8 bases align to TRBD1. The CDR3 consists of 18 residues. V trimming: 0 bases; J trimming: 2 bases; junction bases outside the gene matches: 14. The germline gives CDR1 DFQATT, CDR2 SNEGSKA (reference sequence). The CDR3: CSARDSHRQGPLNYGYTF. CDR3 sequence (DNA): TGCAGTGCTAGAGATTCCCACAGACAGGGGCCTCTAAACTATGGCTACACCTTC.